These 19 T cell receptor beta chains came from one sample sequenced in a study of blood T cells in healthy people across ages. Next came a second PCR, run for about 6 to 11 cycles, which used a sample-barcoded 5' primer along with a J-beta primer mix. TCRdb called the 5' RACE reads again in MiXCR, with one record for every CDR3 protein. In the table there are more than 600,000 distinct CDR3 sequences, 20% to 25% of which are singletons. The sample was also linked to a second study, of T cells of mothers and their children.

Material for sequencing was blood. These receptors were taken from a boy aged 5 to 17 in good health.

This clonotype has a handful of counts. The chain joins TRBV12-3 or TRBV12-4 to TRBJ2-1; no clear D gene. The CDR3 spans 16 residues. With 4 bases removed from V and 0 bases from J, the gap between germline ends came to 13 bases. The CDR3 DNA follows: TGTGCCAGCAGTTCCCATGACACTTCCTCCTACAATGAGCAGTTCTTC. Translated: CASSSHDTSSYNEQFF.

A few counts support this clonotype. The chain employs TRBV9 and TRBJ1-4; 9 bases agree with TRBD1. With V trimmed by 0 bases and J by 10 bases, 7 bases remained unmatched. This CDR3 is built from 15 residues. CDR1 and CDR2 (germline): SGDLS, YYNGEE. The CDR3 coding sequence is TGTGCCAGCAGCGTAGGAAAGGGACAGGGAGGAAAACTGTTTTTT. Its protein product is CASSVGKGQGGKLFF.

V is TRBV4-3 and J is TRBJ2-5; D could derive from TRBD1 or TRBD2 (5 bases each). Germline CDR1 LGHNA, CDR2 YSLEER. The CDR3 is 16 amino acids. V lost 0 bases, J lost 5 bases, and 16 bases lay in between. The CDR3 protein is CASSQDLSEWGETQYF. The CDR3 coding sequence is TGCGCCAGCAGCCAAGATCTCTCGGAATGGGGGGAGACCCAGTACTTC.

This clonotype was detected a few times. The rearrangement joins TRBV7-2 to TRBJ2-5; D might be TRBD1 or TRBD2, each matching 6 bases. Trimming stripped 1 base from V and 7 bases from J, with 19 bases between. Germline-derived CDR1 and CDR2 are SGHTA and FQGNSA. CDR3 length: 16 amino acids. The CDR3 is CASSLVVRGGFGTQYF. DNA for the CDR3: TGTGCCAGCAGCTTAGTAGTTAGAGGGGGGTTCGGGACCCAGTACTTC.

A few counts support this clonotype. The chain combines TRBV2 with TRBJ2-1; TRBD2 aligns across 8 bases. Germline CDR1 SNHLY, CDR2 FYNNEI. V shed 2 bases, J shed 9 bases, and the junction held 0 bases outside the gene matches. CDR3 size: 12 residues. CDR3 amino acids: CASSELAGEQFF. CDR3 nucleotide sequence: TGTGCCAGCAGTGAACTAGCGGGTGAGCAGTTCTTC.

The chain joins TRBV29-1 to TRBJ2-1, with 9 bases identical to TRBD1. J lost 9 bases, V lost 4 bases, and 10 bases had no gene match. Germline CDR1 is SQVTM and CDR2 is ANQGSEA. The CDR3 sequence is 14 residues long. CDR3 region: CSVGPDRGWSEQFF. CDR3 nucleotides: TGCAGCGTTGGACCGGACAGGGGTTGGAGTGAGCAGTTCTTC.

This sequence joins TRBV29-1 and TRBJ2-1; D perhaps matches TRBD2 (6 bases). V was cut by 8 bases and J by 0 bases, with 23 bases left in between. The CDR3 runs to 17 residues. Germline CDR1 SQVTM, CDR2 ANQGSEA. This CDR3 reads CSSMSWDSGGSYNEQFF. CDR3 bases: TGCAGCTCAATGAGTTGGGATAGCGGAGGCTCCTACAATGAGCAGTTCTTC.

This clonotype was detected only a few times. The V and J genes are TRBV9 and TRBJ2-7, with no clear D. Trimming removed 0 bases from V and 1 base from J, with 11 bases in between. The germline CDR1 and CDR2 sequences are SGDLS and YYNGEE. CDR3 length equals 15 residues. In nucleotides, the CDR3 is TGTGCCAGCAGCGTAGGTCCAGAATTTTCCTACGAGCAGTACTTC. Protein sequence: CASSVGPEFSYEQYF.

This clonotype was seen a few times. This chain joins TRBV20-1 and TRBJ1-2, with D hard to call. From germline, CDR1 is DFQATT and CDR2 SNEGSKA (reference sequence). This CDR3 spans 15 amino acids. The germline V and J ends were trimmed by 0 bases and 6 bases, with 17 bases remaining between them. Written as DNA, the CDR3 is TGCAGTGCTAGAGATCTGACGGGGAACGGGAATGGCTACACCTTC. This translates into CSARDLTGNGNGYTF.

The V gene is TRBV7-9, the J gene TRBJ2-2; perhaps TRBD2 as D (6 bases). Trimming took off 7 bases at V and 6 bases at J, with 18 bases between the two ends. This CDR3 has 15 residues. Germline loops: CDR1 SEHNR, CDR2 FQNEAQ (reference sequence). CDR3 coding DNA: TGTGCCAGCAACGAGTGGAAGGGACTTCCCGGGGAGCTGTTTTTT. This codes for CASNEWKGLPGELFF.

The rearrangement joins TRBV28 to TRBJ2-1; 13 bases match TRBD2. The J segment lost 13 bases and the V segment lost 8 bases, leaving 8 bases of the junction unmatched. This CDR3 region has 13 residues. Germline V lookup: CDR1 MDHEN, CDR2 SYDVKM. In DNA, the CDR3 is TGTGCCAGCCGGACTAGCGGGAGCGAGAACCAGTTCTTC. Translation gives CASRTSGSENQFF.

This clonotype was seen a handful of times. V is TRBV6-2 or TRBV6-3 and J is TRBJ2-5; D is ambiguous. The CDR3 is made up of 13 amino acids. V lost 2 bases to trimming and J lost 1 base, with 5 bases between them. Germline CDR1 MNHEY, CDR2 SVGEGT. The CDR3 coding sequence is TGTGCCAGCAGTTACCCCCCCCAAGAGACCCAGTACTTC. Translating gives CASSYPPQETQYF.

Note on this clonotype: Germline and junction disagree at one end, which may indicate a read error. This chain links TRBV7-7 with TRBJ2-1, with 11 bases fitting TRBD2. This CDR3 spans 14 amino acids. Germline-derived CDR1 and CDR2 are SSHAT and FNYEAQ (reference sequence). The CDR3 DNA reads as TGTGCTAGCAGCTCACTAGCGGGAGTGAATGAGCAGTTCTTC. This encodes CASSSLAGVNEQFF.

This clonotype has more than one count but fewer than ten. V usage is TRBV20-1 and J usage is TRBJ2-5; 12 bases align to TRBD1. There are 16 residues in the CDR3. Unmatched junction bases numbered 9, after V lost 5 bases and J lost 2 bases. Germline V gene data show CDR1 as DFQATT and CDR2 as SNEGSKA (reference sequence). This CDR3 is CSAHTGTGGQQETQYF. The CDR3, as DNA: TGCAGTGCTCACACCGGGACAGGGGGCCAACAAGAGACCCAGTACTTC.

V usage is TRBV7-9 and J usage is TRBJ2-1; 8 bases are shared with TRBD2. The CDR3 consists of 14 residues. Germline CDR1 reads SEHNR; CDR2 reads FQNEAQ (reference sequence). With 2 bases clipped from V and 5 bases from J, the junction kept 2 bases outside the gene matches. The CDR3 nucleotides are TGTGCCAGCAGCTTACTACTAGCGGACAATGAGCAGTTCTTC. It encodes CASSLLLADNEQFF.

In its sample, this clonotype was seen a few times. V and J are TRBV7-3 and TRBJ2-6; D perhaps matches TRBD2 (6 bases). CDR3 length: 16 residues. V was cut by 2 bases and J by 1 base, with 9 bases left in between. The germline V gene encodes CDR1 SGHTA and CDR2 FQGTGA. The CDR3 DNA follows: TGTGCCAGCAGCTTAGACGGGGGATCTGGGGCCAACGTCCTGACTTTC. Translated: CASSLDGGSGANVLTF.

The CDR3 bases are TGTGCCAGCAGTTACGGCAGTTTTAATGAAAAACTGTTTTTT. Translated, it gives CASSYGSFNEKLFF. The chain links TRBV6-6 to TRBJ1-4, with no clear D. Trimming took 2 bases from V and 4 from J, leaving 8 bases between them. Per the germline V gene, CDR1 is MNHNY and CDR2 is SVGAGI (reference sequence). The CDR3 contains 14 residues.

This clonotype was seen a handful of times. This chain joins TRBV29-1 and TRBJ2-5; D may be TRBD1 (6 bases). Trimming removed 7 bases at V and 1 base at J, with 16 bases between. Germline V CDR1 and CDR2: SQVTM, ANQGSEA. The CDR3 runs to 14 residues. Here the CDR3 reads CSANQQGSQETQYF. The CDR3 bases are TGCAGCGCTAACCAACAGGGAAGCCAAGAGACCCAGTACTTC. Complete variable domain (other parts from reference TRBV29-1 and TRBJ2-5): SAVISQKPSRDICQRGTSLTIQCQVDSQVTMMFWYRQQPGQSLTLIATANQGSEATYESGFVIDKFPISRPNLTFSTLTVSNMSPEDSSIYLCSANQQGSQETQYFGPGTRLLVL.

The chain has TRBV5-6 and TRBJ2-1; D not certain. Per germline, CDR1 SGHDT and CDR2 YYEEEE. Between the trimmed V and J ends, which lost 1 base and 6 bases, there was a span of 8 bases. This CDR3 has 13 residues. The CDR3 here is CASSLPGRNEQFF. The CDR3 DNA follows: TGTGCCAGCAGCTTGCCTGGACGCAATGAGCAGTTCTTC.